A single sample is the source of the 10 T cell receptor beta chains below, sequenced in a study of vaccination and CD4 T cells after COVID-19. CD4+ T cells that had been cultured provided DNA sequenced with the Oncomine TCR Beta short-read assay. A single record per CDR3 protein comes from TCRdb applying MiXCR to the PCR reads. The profile shows over 15,000 distinct CDR3 sequences, around 40% of them singletons. Described time point: late sampling 161 to 241 days after vaccination in three convalescent patients. Treatment reported: roughly 11-day PBMC culture with coronavirus spike peptide pools or control peptides (ViraFEST assay). For these TCRs, the target antigens are not known. Source: CD4+ T cells from blood, cultured in vitro, taken about 7 months after SARS-CoV-2 vaccination. The source of these receptors is a human donor who had recovered from COVID-19.

This clonotype was seen only a few times. The chain is built from TRBV6-1 and TRBJ2-3; the D is unclear. This CDR3 contains 13 residues. Deletions cut 3 bases from V and 2 bases from J, with 6 bases between. Germline CDR1 and CDR2: MNHNS and SASEGT. CDR3 nucleotides: TGTGCCAGCAGTGACCCGAACACAGATACGCAGTATTTT. As protein: CASSDPNTDTQYF.

This chain links TRBV6-1 with TRBJ1-5; a possible D gene is TRBD1 (6 bases). V shed 3 bases and J shed 0 bases, with 9 bases lying between them. CDR3 length: 15 residues. Per germline, CDR1 MNHNS and CDR2 SASEGT. The CDR3 loop reads CASSDHRVSNQPQHF. CDR3 DNA: TGTGCCAGCAGTGACCACAGGGTTAGCAATCAGCCCCAGCATTTT.

This clonotype was observed a handful of times. The V call is TRBV19, the J call TRBJ2-1; D is uncertain. The length of the CDR3 is 13 residues. CDR1 and CDR2 from the germline V gene are LNHDA and SQIVND (reference sequence). The V end lost 9 bases, the J end lost 0 bases, and 9 bases lay between the germline ends. CDR3 sequence (DNA): TGTGCCAGCGGGTCGGCCTCCTACAATGAGCAGTTCTTC. It is translated as CASGSASYNEQFF.

This chain joins TRBV20-1 and TRBJ2-7, with 10 bases fitting TRBD2. The junction had 3 bases not matched to a gene; V was cut back by 6 bases and J by 1 base. Germline loops: CDR1 DFQATT, CDR2 SNEGSKA (reference sequence). The CDR3 covers 13 residues. CDR3 DNA: TGCAGTGCAGATAGCGGGAGGTCCTACGAGCAGTACTTC. Its translation: CSADSGRSYEQYF.

The rearrangement uses TRBV6-1 and TRBJ1-5; D gene unclear. Trimming removed 7 bases at V and 1 base at J, with 17 bases between. CDR1 and CDR2 from the germline V gene are MNHNS and SASEGT. CDR3 size: 16 residues. This chain's CDR3 is CASTHPGGLSNQPQHF. CDR3 coding DNA: TGTGCCAGCACCCACCCCGGAGGGTTGAGCAATCAGCCCCAGCATTTT.

V and J are TRBV6-1 and TRBJ1-1; 10 bases fit TRBD1. Germline CDR1 MNHNS, CDR2 SASEGT. The CDR3 extends over 14 amino acids. V dropped 6 bases and J dropped 5; count of bases not matched to a gene: 6. The CDR3: CASRFRDRGTEAFF. CDR3 nucleotide sequence: TGTGCCAGCAGATTCCGGGACAGGGGAACTGAAGCTTTCTTT.

The V and J genes are TRBV2 and TRBJ2-2, with 11 bases fitting TRBD2. V lost 4 bases, J lost 6 bases, and 4 bases stayed unmatched. There are 15 residues in the CDR3. The germline V gene has CDR1 SNHLY and CDR2 FYNNEI. CDR3 loop: CASSAVAGGPGELFF. CDR3 DNA sequence: TGTGCCAGCAGTGCAGTAGCGGGGGGGCCCGGGGAGCTGTTTTTT.

This clonotype is medium-sized (0.01 to 0.1%) within its sample. The rearrangement joins TRBV11-2 to TRBJ2-3, with D perhaps TRBD2 (6 bases). V dropped 7 bases and J dropped 3 bases, with 14 bases sitting between them. The CDR3 sequence is 14 residues long. Per germline, CDR1 SGHAT and CDR2 FQNNGV. CDR3 protein: CASKITRGTDTQYF. CDR3 DNA sequence: TGTGCCAGCAAAATCACGCGGGGTACAGATACGCAGTATTTT.

The rearrangement links TRBV6-1 to TRBJ1-2; maybe TRBD1 (6 bases). V lost 1 base and J lost 5, with 17 bases in between. The CDR3 totals 16 residues. Germline-derived CDR1 and CDR2 are MNHNS and SASEGT. The DNA of the CDR3 is TGTGCCAGCAGTGAAGAATTGGCAGGGGAACTATATGGCTACACCTTC. It specifies CASSEELAGELYGYTF.

This clonotype occurred a few times. The gene calls are TRBV7-2 and TRBJ1-3; possibly TRBD1 for D (5 bases). The CDR3 is 14 amino acids. CDR1 and CDR2 from the germline V gene are SGHTA and FQGNSA. Deletions cut 6 bases from V and 2 bases from J, with 11 bases between. CDR3 coding DNA: TGTGCCAGCAGAGCTCGGGGGGCTGGAAACACCATATATTTT. It yields the protein CASRARGAGNTIYF.